Detailed here is one TCR beta chain. CDR3 length equals 16 residues. J gave up 0 bases and V 4 bases, and 8 bases lay outside the gene matches. Germline CDR1 reads SGDLS; CDR2 reads YYNGEE. PCR involved 60 Vbeta and 13 Jbeta primers. Produced via immunoSEQ multiplex PCR; TCRdb's table is partial and in-frame only. This table lists 130,000 to 150,000 clones. These data come from a study of cytomegalovirus exposure and HLA in healthy donors. The receptor was derived from a woman in her forties or fifties in good health and CMV-seronegative. The sample taken for sequencing was PBMCs. This chain joins TRBV9 and TRBJ2-3; 7 bases match TRBD2. As DNA, the CDR3 is TGTGCCAGCAGCCTCCCCCTAGCGGATAGCACAGATACGCAGTATTTT. Residues: CASSLPLADSTDTQYF.